This T cell receptor beta chain is drawn from a study of human T cells and chemical hapten exposure. Background on the study: Alopecia areata, totalis or universalis affected patients who were mostly female.

Indicated time point: pre-sensitization, week 0. Treatment denoted: therapeutic diphenylcyclopropenone sensitization with weekly scalp DPC. This CDR3 has 15 residues. Germline V gene data show CDR1 as SEHNR and CDR2 as FQNEAQ (reference sequence). Trimming pared 3 bases from V and 2 bases from J, leaving 10 bases between. Each CDR3 protein gets one entry after TCRdb re-called the RACE reads with MiXCR. The table records about 300,000 distinct CDR3 sequences, 5.5% of them present only once. This sample comprised whole blood, obtained in connection with sensitization to the hapten diphenylcyclopropenone (DPC). This sequence originates from a woman between 18 and 29 years old with alopecia areata. Some clones in this sample may be carry-over from other donors' samples. The chain has TRBV7-9 and TRBJ1-4; D may be TRBD1 (5 bases). The CDR3 is CASSLQGSTNEKLFF. As DNA, the CDR3 is TGTGCCAGCAGCTTGCAGGGTTCGACTAATGAAAAACTGTTTTTT.